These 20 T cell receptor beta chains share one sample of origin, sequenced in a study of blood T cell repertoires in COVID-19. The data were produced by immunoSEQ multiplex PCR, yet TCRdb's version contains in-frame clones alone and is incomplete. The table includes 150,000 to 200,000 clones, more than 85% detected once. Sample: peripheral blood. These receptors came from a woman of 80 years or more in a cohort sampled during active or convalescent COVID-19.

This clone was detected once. CDR3 bases: TGTGCCAGCAGTGCCTTCGGGGGGCTTTCTGGAAACACCATATATTTT. Translation gives CASSAFGGLSGNTIYF. The chain carries TRBV25-1 and TRBJ1-3, with D tentatively TRBD1 (6 bases). CDR3 size: 16 residues. V lost 4 bases to trimming and J lost 1 base, with 14 bases between them. The V gene's germline CDR1 is MGHDK and CDR2 SYGVNS.

CDR3 region: CATSRGQGAEYNEQFF. CDR3 nucleotide sequence: TGTGCCACCAGCAGAGGTCAGGGGGCGGAATACAATGAGCAGTTCTTC. The rearrangement joins TRBV15 to TRBJ2-1; TRBD1 aligns across 8 bases. The CDR3 is 16 residues long. Germline trimming cut 1 base from V and 4 bases from J; bases unmatched to any gene: 6. Germline assignment: CDR1 LNHNV and CDR2 YYDKDF (reference sequence).

In DNA, the CDR3 is TGCGCCAGCAGCCAAGGACGCCTAGCTATATCCTACAATGAGCAGTTCTTC. Protein: CASSQGRLAISYNEQFF. V gene TRBV4-1 combines with J gene TRBJ2-1; D is perhaps TRBD2 (5 bases). The CDR3 contains 17 residues. The V gene's germline CDR1 is MGHRA and CDR2 YSYEKL. V lost 1 base, J lost 1 base, and 14 bases lay in between.

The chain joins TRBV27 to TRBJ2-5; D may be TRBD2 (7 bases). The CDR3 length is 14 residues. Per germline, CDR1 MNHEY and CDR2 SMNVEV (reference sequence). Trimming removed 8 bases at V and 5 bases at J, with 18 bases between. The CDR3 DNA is TGTGCCAGCGGGATACAGGGAGGGAGGGAGACCCAGTACTTC. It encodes CASGIQGGRETQYF.

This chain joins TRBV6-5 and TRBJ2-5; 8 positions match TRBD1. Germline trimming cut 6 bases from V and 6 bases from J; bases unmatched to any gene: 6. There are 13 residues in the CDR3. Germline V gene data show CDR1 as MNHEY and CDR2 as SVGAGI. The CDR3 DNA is TGTGCCAGCAGGGCAGGGGGCTGGAAGACCCAGTACTTC. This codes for CASRAGGWKTQYF.

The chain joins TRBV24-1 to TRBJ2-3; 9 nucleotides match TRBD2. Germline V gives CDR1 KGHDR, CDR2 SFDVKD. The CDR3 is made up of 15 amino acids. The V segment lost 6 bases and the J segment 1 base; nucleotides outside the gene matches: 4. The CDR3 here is CATSLERGGTDTQYF. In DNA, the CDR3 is TGTGCCACCAGTTTGGAGCGGGGGGGCACAGATACGCAGTATTTT.

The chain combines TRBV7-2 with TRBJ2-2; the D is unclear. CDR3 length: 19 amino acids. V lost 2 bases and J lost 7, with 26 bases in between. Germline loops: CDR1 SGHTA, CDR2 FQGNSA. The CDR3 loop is CASSLRYYASPRTNGELFF. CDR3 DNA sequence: TGTGCCAGCAGCTTACGTTACTATGCTTCCCCGCGAACAAACGGGGAGCTGTTTTTT.

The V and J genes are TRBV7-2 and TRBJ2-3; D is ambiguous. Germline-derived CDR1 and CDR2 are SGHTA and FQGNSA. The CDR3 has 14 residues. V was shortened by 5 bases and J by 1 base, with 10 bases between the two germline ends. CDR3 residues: CASSLRWGTDTQYF. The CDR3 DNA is TGTGCCAGCAGCCTCAGGTGGGGCACAGATACGCAGTATTTT.

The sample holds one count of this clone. CDR3 sequence reads: CASSQIRLGAASTDTQYF. CDR3 DNA sequence: TGTGCCAGCAGCCAAATCCGACTGGGGGCGGCTAGCACAGATACGCAGTATTTT. The chain carries TRBV4-2 and TRBJ2-3; D possibly corresponds to TRBD1 (6 bases). The CDR3 is 18 residues long. The V end lost 2 bases, the J end lost 0 bases, and 18 bases lay between the germline ends. Germline CDR1 is LGHNA and CDR2 is YNFKEQ.

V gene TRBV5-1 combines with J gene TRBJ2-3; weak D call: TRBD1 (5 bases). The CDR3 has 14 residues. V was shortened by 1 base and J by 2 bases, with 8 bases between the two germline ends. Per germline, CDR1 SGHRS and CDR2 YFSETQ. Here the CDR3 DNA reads TGCGCCAGCAGCTTGACAGGCTACACAGATACGCAGTATTTT. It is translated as CASSLTGYTDTQYF.

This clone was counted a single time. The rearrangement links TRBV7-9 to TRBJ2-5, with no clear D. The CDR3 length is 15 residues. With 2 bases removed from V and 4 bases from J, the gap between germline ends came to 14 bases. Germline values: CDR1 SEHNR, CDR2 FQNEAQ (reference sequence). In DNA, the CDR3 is TGTGCCAGCAGCTTACTCGCGGCGGTGGCAGAGACCCAGTACTTC. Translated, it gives CASSLLAAVAETQYF.

In DNA form, the CDR3 reads TGTGCCAGCTCCCCCGGGGTAAATGAAAAACTGTTTTTT. Translation gives CASSPGVNEKLFF. V is TRBV2 and J is TRBJ1-4; D gene unclear. V gave up 8 bases and J gave up 5 bases, with 12 bases separating them. The germline V gene encodes CDR1 SNHLY and CDR2 FYNNEI. This CDR3 region has 13 residues. Full variable domain (rest looked up from reference TRBV2 and TRBJ1-4): EPEVTQTPSHQVTQMGQEVILRCVPISNHLYFYWYRQILGQKVEFLVSFYNNEISEKSEIFDDQFSVERPDGSNFTLKIRSTKLEDSAMYFCASSPGVNEKLFFGSGTQLSVL.

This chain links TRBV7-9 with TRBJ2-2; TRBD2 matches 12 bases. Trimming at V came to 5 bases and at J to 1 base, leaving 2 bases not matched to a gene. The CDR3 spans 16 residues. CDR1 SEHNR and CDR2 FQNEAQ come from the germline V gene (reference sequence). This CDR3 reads CASSTGLAGNTGELFF. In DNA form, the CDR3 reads TGTGCCAGCAGCACGGGACTAGCGGGGAACACCGGGGAGCTGTTTTTT.

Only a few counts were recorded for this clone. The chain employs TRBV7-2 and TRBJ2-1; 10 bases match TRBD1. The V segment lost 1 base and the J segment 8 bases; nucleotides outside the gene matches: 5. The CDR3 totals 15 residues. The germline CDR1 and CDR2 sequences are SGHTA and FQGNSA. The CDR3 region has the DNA TGTGCCAGCAGCTTAGTGACAGGGGGCGCTTATGAGCAGTTCTTC. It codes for CASSLVTGGAYEQFF.

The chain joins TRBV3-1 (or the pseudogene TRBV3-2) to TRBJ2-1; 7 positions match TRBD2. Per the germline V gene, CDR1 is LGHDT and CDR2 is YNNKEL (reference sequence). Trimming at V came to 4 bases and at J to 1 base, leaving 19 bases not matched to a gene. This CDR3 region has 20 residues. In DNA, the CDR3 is TGTGCCAGCAGCCCCCCCGACCCCATGGGGGGGAGGGGTTCCTACAATGAGCAGTTCTTC. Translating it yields CASSPPDPMGGRGSYNEQFF.

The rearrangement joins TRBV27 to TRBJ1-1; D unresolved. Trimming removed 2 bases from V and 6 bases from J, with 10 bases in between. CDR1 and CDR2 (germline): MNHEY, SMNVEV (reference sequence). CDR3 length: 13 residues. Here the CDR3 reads CASSLGRTSEAFF. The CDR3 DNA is TGTGCCAGCAGTTTAGGACGGACTTCTGAAGCTTTCTTT.

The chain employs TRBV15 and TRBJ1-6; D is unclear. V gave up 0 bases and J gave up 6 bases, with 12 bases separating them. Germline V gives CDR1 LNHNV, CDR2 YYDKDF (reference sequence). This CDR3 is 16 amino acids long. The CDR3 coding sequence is TGTGCCACCAGCAGAGATGGAAACAGACCTAATTCACCCCTCCACTTT. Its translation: CATSRDGNRPNSPLHF.

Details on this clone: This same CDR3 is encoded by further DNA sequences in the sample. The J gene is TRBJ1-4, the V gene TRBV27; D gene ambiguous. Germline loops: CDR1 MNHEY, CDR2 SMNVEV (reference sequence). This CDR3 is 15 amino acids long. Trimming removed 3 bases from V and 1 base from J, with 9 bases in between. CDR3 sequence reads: CASSFSSGTNEKLFF. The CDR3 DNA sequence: TGTGCCAGCAGTTTTTCGAGTGGAACTAATGAAAAACTGTTTTTT.

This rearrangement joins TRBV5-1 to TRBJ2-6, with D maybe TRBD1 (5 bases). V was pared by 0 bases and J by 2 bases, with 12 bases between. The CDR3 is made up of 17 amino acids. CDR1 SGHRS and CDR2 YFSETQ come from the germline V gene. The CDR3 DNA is TGCGCCAGCAGCTTGGGGGGCCTACGGGCTGGGGCCAACGTCCTGACTTTC. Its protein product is CASSLGGLRAGANVLTF.

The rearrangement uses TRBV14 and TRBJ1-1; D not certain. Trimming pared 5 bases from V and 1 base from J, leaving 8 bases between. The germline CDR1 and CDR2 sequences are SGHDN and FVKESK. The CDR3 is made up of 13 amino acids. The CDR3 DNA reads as TGTGCCAGCAGCTTCGGGAAGAACACTGAAGCTTTCTTT. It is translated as CASSFGKNTEAFF.